The 8 T cell receptor beta chains below were found in one sample sequenced in a study of a mutant IDH1 vaccine in newly diagnosed glioma. Antigens for these TCRs are unknown. Noted time point: week 5, during vaccination. Each vaccine dose was 300 ug of mutant IDH1 20-mer peptide, with topical imiquimod. Sequencing used immunoSEQ multiplex PCR; TCRdb keeps in-frame clones, though not all of them. This sample carries around 49,000 clones, around 80% of them seen once, and the ten largest clones take roughly 5%. This specimen consisted of PBMCs, obtained from a glioma patient whose treatment included an IDH1 peptide vaccine. The receptors were sampled from a man aged 50 or older with glioma.

V and J are TRBV27 and TRBJ2-7, with TRBD2 matching 7 bases. Losses at the gene ends were 0 bases for V and 6 bases for J; bases not matched to a gene: 2. Germline V CDR1 and CDR2: MNHEY, SMNVEV (reference sequence). This CDR3 comprises 13 residues. CDR3 in DNA: TGTGCCAGCAGTTTATCGGGAGGGGTCGAGCAGTACTTC. It yields the protein CASSLSGGVEQYF.

This clone was detected only once. The V and J genes are TRBV2 and TRBJ1-4; TRBD1 agrees at 7 bases. The CDR3 spans 14 residues. CDR1 is SNHLY, CDR2 FYNNEI, per germline. V lost 6 bases, J lost 3 bases, and 4 bases stayed unmatched. CDR3 residues: CASSVDRSNEKLFF. The CDR3 DNA is TGTGCCAGCAGCGTGGACAGGTCTAATGAAAAACTGTTTTTT.

The chain carries TRBV7-2 and TRBJ2-1; 11 bases are a match to TRBD2. The CDR3 is 14 amino acids. The germline V gene has CDR1 SGHTA and CDR2 FQGNSA. With V trimmed by 4 bases and J by 6 bases, 2 bases remained unmatched. CDR3 region: CASSWLAGGNEQFF. The CDR3 DNA follows: TGTGCCAGCAGCTGGCTAGCGGGGGGCAATGAGCAGTTCTTC.

This clone is a singleton in its sample. The rearrangement joins TRBV4-2 to TRBJ1-1; 7 positions agree with TRBD1. This CDR3 contains 15 residues. Germline V gives CDR1 LGHNA, CDR2 YNFKEQ. Trimming took 2 bases from V and 2 from J; bases not matched to a gene: 5. CDR3 residues: CASSQKDRRNTEAFF. In nucleotides, the CDR3 is TGTGCCAGCAGCCAAAAGGACAGGCGAAACACTGAAGCTTTCTTT.

V usage is TRBV6-6 and J usage is TRBJ2-3, with TRBD1 as a possible D gene (5 bases). Deletions cut 8 bases from V and 0 bases from J, with 9 bases between. CDR1 is MNHNY, CDR2 SVGAGI, per germline (reference sequence). The CDR3 loop spans 13 amino acids. CDR3: CASSQGSTDTQYF. CDR3 bases: TGTGCCAGCTCGCAGGGTAGCACAGATACGCAGTATTTT.

The chain recombines TRBV29-1 with TRBJ2-7, with 9 positions matching TRBD1. In germline, CDR1 is SQVTM, CDR2 ANQGSEA. The V and J ends lost 3 bases and 1 base, in that order; junction bases with no gene match: 4. This CDR3 is built from 14 residues. CDR3 nucleotide sequence: TGCAGCGTTGACAGCGGGACAGGGTCCTACGAGCAGTACTTC. Translating it yields CSVDSGTGSYEQYF.

The chain uses TRBV5-1 and TRBJ1-1; no reliable D call. V was clipped by 0 bases and J by 0 bases, with 9 bases between them. The CDR3 is 15 residues long. Germline lookup yields CDR1 SGHRS and CDR2 YFSETQ. The CDR3, as DNA: TGCGCCAGCAGCTTGGCCCGCGGTTTGAACACTGAAGCTTTCTTT. Protein sequence: CASSLARGLNTEAFF.

V usage is TRBV7-2 and J usage is TRBJ2-1; D is unclear. This CDR3 has 12 amino acids. V was shortened by 5 bases and J by 7 bases, with 9 bases between the two germline ends. Germline assignment: CDR1 SGHTA and CDR2 FQGNSA. The CDR3 here is CASSPSANEQFF. CDR3 DNA: TGTGCCAGCAGCCCCTCGGCGAATGAGCAGTTCTTC. Full variable domain (remainder filled in from reference TRBV7-2 and TRBJ2-1): GAGVSQSPSNKVTEKGKDVELRCDPISGHTALYWYRQSLGQGLEFLIYFQGNSAPDKSGLPSDRFSAERTGGSVSTLTIQRTQQEDSAVYLCASSPSANEQFFGPGTRLTVL.